This entry lists 21 T cell receptor beta chains sequenced from one sample in a study of T cell responses to AZD1222 COVID-19 vaccine. The repertoire was sequenced with immunoSEQ multiplex PCR; TCRdb's copy has only in-frame clones and lacks some. Of roughly 97,000 clones in the sample, about 89% were seen once. The sequences come from peripheral blood, collected on day 0 of AZD1222 vaccination. The source is an adult in good health.

V gene TRBV11-2 combines with J gene TRBJ2-7, with 9 bases identical to TRBD2. The CDR3 runs 16 residues. The germline V gene encodes CDR1 SGHAT and CDR2 FQNNGV. Trimming at V came to 4 bases and at J to 0 bases, leaving 7 bases not matched to a gene. In DNA, the CDR3 is TGTGCCAGCAGCTGGCCGACTAGCGGTTACTCCTACGAGCAGTACTTC. This sequence encodes CASSWPTSGYSYEQYF.

The gene calls are TRBV11-2 and TRBJ1-2, with D perhaps TRBD1 (5 bases). CDR3 length equals 12 residues. V lost 5 bases, J lost 9 bases, and 13 bases lay in between. From germline, CDR1 is SGHAT and CDR2 FQNNGV. The CDR3 here is CASSAGGSSYTF. In DNA form, the CDR3 reads TGTGCCAGCAGCGCGGGGGGGAGCAGCTACACCTTC.

The chain combines TRBV19 with TRBJ2-2; weak D call: TRBD2 (5 bases). Per the germline V gene, CDR1 is LNHDA and CDR2 is SQIVND (reference sequence). V lost 3 bases to trimming and J lost 7 bases, with 21 bases between them. This CDR3 has 17 amino acids. The CDR3 DNA is TGTGCCAGTAGTATTGCCGGGTTCGGGATGTATAGCGGGGAGCTGTTTTTT. Protein product: CASSIAGFGMYSGELFF.

The chain joins TRBV6-2 or TRBV6-3 to TRBJ1-5, with D maybe TRBD1 (6 bases). The length of the CDR3 is 19 residues. Trimming took off 2 bases at V and 0 bases at J, with 20 bases between the two ends. Germline V gene lookup returns CDR1 MNHEY and CDR2 SVGEGT. For the CDR3, the DNA is TGTGCCAGCAGTTACAACCGGGGGCCGTTTTTGTATAGCAATCAGCCCCAGCATTTT. This sequence encodes CASSYNRGPFLYSNQPQHF.

The chain uses TRBV2 and TRBJ1-5; D ambiguous. This CDR3 is built from 14 residues. The V end lost 2 bases, the J end lost 7 bases, and 12 bases lay between the germline ends. Per the germline V gene, CDR1 is SNHLY and CDR2 is FYNNEI. CDR3 sequence: CASSEQSGKQPQHF. The CDR3, as DNA: TGTGCCAGCAGTGAACAAAGCGGGAAACAGCCCCAGCATTTT.

V usage is TRBV7-2 and J usage is TRBJ2-1, with 8 nucleotides matching TRBD1. V shed 5 bases and J 3 bases; nucleotides not matched to a gene: 6. Germline V gene data show CDR1 as SGHTA and CDR2 as FQGNSA. The CDR3 runs 15 residues. The DNA for the CDR3 is TGTGCCAGCAGCCCCGGGACAGGACTCTACAATGAGCAGTTCTTC. This codes for CASSPGTGLYNEQFF.

This rearrangement joins TRBV5-8 to TRBJ1-1; D gene unclear. The CDR3 has 13 amino acids. The germline V and J ends were trimmed by 0 bases and 8 bases, with 11 bases remaining between them. CDR1 is SGHTS and CDR2 is YDEGEE in the germline V gene. CDR3 region: CASSLVSGLEAFF. Here the CDR3 DNA reads TGTGCCAGCAGCTTGGTATCCGGGCTGGAAGCTTTCTTT. Complete variable domain (other parts from reference TRBV5-8 and TRBJ1-1): EAGVTQSPTHLIKTRGQQATLRCSPISGHTSVYWYQQALGLGLQFLLWYDEGEERNRGNFPPRFSGRQFPNYSSELNVNALELEDSALYLCASSLVSGLEAFFGQGTRLTVV.

The V gene is TRBV7-9, the J gene TRBJ1-2, with D unclear. V dropped 5 bases and J dropped 0 bases, with 10 bases sitting between them. The CDR3 totals 14 residues. Germline V gives CDR1 SEHNR, CDR2 FQNEAQ (reference sequence). CDR3 protein: CASSGSSANYGYTF. The DNA of the CDR3 is TGTGCCAGCAGCGGTTCAAGTGCTAACTATGGCTACACCTTC.

This chain links TRBV13 with TRBJ2-2, with 8 bases that match TRBD1. Germline V CDR1 and CDR2: PRHDT, FYEKMQ (reference sequence). V shed 2 bases, J shed 6 bases, and the junction held 11 bases outside the gene matches. CDR3 size: 17 residues. For the CDR3, the DNA is TGTGCCAGCAGCTTAAACAGGGGGACAAACGTGCCCGGGGAGCTGTTTTTT. Amino acids: CASSLNRGTNVPGELFF.

This clone was seen a single time. The CDR3, as DNA: TGTGCCAGCAGTTTCTTCAATAACTATGGCTACACCTTC. Protein: CASSFFNNYGYTF. This chain joins TRBV27 and TRBJ1-2; D call uncertain. The CDR3 is made up of 13 amino acids. The V and J ends lost 3 bases and 1 base respectively, with 6 bases between them. Germline CDR1 is MNHEY and CDR2 is SMNVEV (reference sequence).

A word on this clone: In the same sample, other DNA sequences code for this CDR3. The chain recombines TRBV28 with TRBJ2-7; D ambiguous. The CDR3 has 11 residues. Germline V CDR1 and CDR2: MDHEN, SYDVKM. Trimming shortened V by 6 bases and J by 0 bases, and 3 bases separated the two germline ends. CDR3 in amino acids: CASSSSYEQYF. The CDR3 DNA sequence: TGTGCCAGCAGCAGCTCCTACGAGCAGTACTTC. Combining the CDR3 with reference TRBV28 and TRBJ2-7 gives the whole variable domain DVKVTQSSRYLVKRTGEKVFLECVQDMDHENMFWYRQDPGLGLRLIYFSYDVKMKEKGDIPEGYSVSREKKERFSLILESASTNQTSMYLCASSSSYEQYFGPGTRLTVT.

The V and J genes are TRBV6-5 and TRBJ2-6; D is undetermined. V lost 8 bases to trimming and J lost 0 bases, with 8 bases between them. This CDR3 region has 14 residues. CDR1 MNHEY and CDR2 SVGAGI come from the germline V gene. The CDR3 DNA reads as TGTGCCAGCTCCTCACTCTCTGGGGCCAACGTCCTGACTTTC. This codes for CASSSLSGANVLTF.

Here the CDR3 DNA reads TGTGCCAGCAGCCGGACTAGCGGGGCCTATGAGCAGTTCTTC. This encodes CASSRTSGAYEQFF. The chain recombines TRBV7-2 with TRBJ2-1, with TRBD2 matching 12 bases. J was trimmed by 8 bases and V by 5 bases; bases with no gene match: 4. Germline V gene sequence: CDR1 SGHTA, CDR2 FQGNSA. CDR3 size: 14 residues.

In this sample, this clone is medium-sized. The rearrangement joins TRBV6-5 to TRBJ1-2; TRBD1 is a possible D gene (5 bases). The CDR3 sequence is 13 residues long. The germline V and J ends were trimmed by 6 bases and 8 bases, with 16 bases remaining between them. The germline V gene encodes CDR1 MNHEY and CDR2 SVGAGI. CDR3 sequence: CASSSRPPGGYTF. CDR3 in DNA: TGTGCCAGCAGCTCCCGCCCACCAGGGGGCTACACCTTC.

The chain uses TRBV19 and TRBJ1-5, with no clear D. The ends were cut back, 7 bases at V and 0 bases at J, with 13 bases in the middle. CDR1 is LNHDA, CDR2 SQIVND, per germline (reference sequence). The CDR3 is 15 residues long. The CDR3 loop reads CASKPPDLSNQPQHF. CDR3 bases: TGTGCCAGTAAGCCCCCGGATCTTAGCAATCAGCCCCAGCATTTT. The full variable domain, in which reference TRBV19 and TRBJ1-5 provide the parts outside the CDR3, is DGGITQSPKYLFRKEGQNVTLSCEQNLNHDAMYWYRQDPGQGLRLIYYSQIVNDFQKGDIAEGYSVSREKKESFPLTVTSAQKNPTAFYLCASKPPDLSNQPQHFGDGTRLSIL.

This clone appeared a few times. This chain connects TRBV19 to TRBJ2-3, with 11 nucleotides matching TRBD2. From germline, CDR1 is LNHDA and CDR2 SQIVND (reference sequence). Germline trimming cut 7 bases from V and 2 bases from J; bases unmatched to any gene: 8. The CDR3 runs 16 residues. The CDR3 loop reads CASNPVAGGPTDTQYF. The CDR3 DNA reads as TGTGCCAGTAACCCCGTAGCGGGGGGGCCCACAGATACGCAGTATTTT. Complete variable domain (other parts from reference TRBV19 and TRBJ2-3): DGGITQSPKYLFRKEGQNVTLSCEQNLNHDAMYWYRQDPGQGLRLIYYSQIVNDFQKGDIAEGYSVSREKKESFPLTVTSAQKNPTAFYLCASNPVAGGPTDTQYFGPGTRLTVL.

This clone was seen a few times. The chain links TRBV24-1 to TRBJ1-2, with D hard to call. Trimming shortened V by 1 base and J by 0 bases, and 5 bases separated the two germline ends. The CDR3 contains 14 residues. Germline V gene sequence: CDR1 KGHDR, CDR2 SFDVKD. The CDR3: CATSDLSANYGYTF. CDR3 nucleotide sequence: TGTGCCACCAGTGATTTATCTGCTAACTATGGCTACACCTTC.

V is TRBV28 and J is TRBJ1-4; 7 bases align to TRBD1. This CDR3 is 14 amino acids long. The germline V gene has CDR1 MDHEN and CDR2 SYDVKM. J lost 4 bases, V lost 6 bases, and 5 bases had no gene match. The CDR3 loop is CASRIQGYNEKLFF. As DNA, the CDR3 is TGTGCCAGCAGGATACAGGGGTATAATGAAAAACTGTTTTTT.

This clone was counted only a few times. The chain carries TRBV3-1 (or the pseudogene TRBV3-2) and TRBJ2-2; 8 bases match TRBD2. Germline CDR1 and CDR2: LGHDT and YNNKEL (reference sequence). CDR3 length: 16 residues. V shed 4 bases and J 1 base; nucleotides not matched to a gene: 5. This CDR3 is CASSPRLAQNTGELFF. DNA for the CDR3: TGTGCCAGCAGCCCCAGACTAGCGCAGAACACCGGGGAGCTGTTTTTT.

The gene calls are TRBV7-2 and TRBJ2-3; D gene unclear. Germline V gene data show CDR1 as SGHTA and CDR2 as FQGNSA. Trimming took off 4 bases at V and 4 bases at J, with 15 bases between the two ends. This CDR3 contains 15 residues. The CDR3 sequence: CASSSQTGPADTQYF. CDR3 nucleotides: TGTGCCAGCAGCTCCCAAACGGGTCCCGCAGATACGCAGTATTTT.

The chain combines TRBV3-1 (or the pseudogene TRBV3-2) with TRBJ2-3; 11 positions match TRBD2. From germline, CDR1 is LGHDT and CDR2 YNNKEL (reference sequence). This CDR3 comprises 17 residues. V gave up 6 bases and J gave up 1 base; unmatched junction bases: 9. The CDR3 protein is CASSRGLAGIGTDTQYF. For the CDR3, the DNA is TGTGCCAGCAGTCGCGGACTAGCGGGCATCGGCACAGATACGCAGTATTTT.